The T cell receptor beta chain under discussion was sequenced for a study of T cell responses to AZD1222 COVID-19 vaccine. Profiling relied on immunoSEQ multiplex PCR, and the TCRdb table lists in-frame clones only, not all of them. The sample lists 85,000 to 130,000 clones, around nine tenths occurring once. Study-level findings and limits: It should be noted that donors were predominantly white British and more often female, and clonal diversity was possibly underestimated. Within unmutated variant regions lay the reported targets of nearly half of spike-specific TCRs.

Regarding this clone: As yet, its antigen is unknown.

Sequences were derived from peripheral blood, sampled 28 days after the second dose of the MenACWY control vaccine. The sequence was obtained from an adult who received the MenACWY meningococcal vaccine as a control.

DNA of the CDR3: TGTGCCAGCTCACAGATCCAGGGGGCTATTAATGAAAAACTGTTTTTT. Translating it yields CASSQIQGAINEKLFF. The chain uses TRBV18 and TRBJ1-4, with TRBD1 matching 8 bases. The junction had 8 bases not matched to a gene; V was cut back by 4 bases and J by 4 bases. The germline V gene encodes CDR1 KGHSH and CDR2 LQKENI. This CDR3 region has 16 residues. The variable domain in full, with the rest retrieved from reference TRBV18 and TRBJ1-4, is NAGVMQNPRHLVRRRGQEARLRCSPMKGHSHVYWYRQLPEEGLKFMVYLQKENIIDESGMPKERFSAEFPKEGPSILRIQQVVRGDSAAYFCASSQIQGAINEKLFFGSGTQLSVL.